A selection of T cell receptor beta chains follows, all from one sample in a study of response to subunit inactivated influenza vaccine. From the RT-PCR reads, TCRdb called clonotypes with MiXCR, one entry per CDR3 protein. The profile covers some 800,000 distinct CDR3 sequences, with about 20% appearing a single time and about 10% taken by the ten largest. The sample was PBMCs from blood, taken 5 days after vaccination. The receptors were gathered from a middle-aged man who received an inactivated influenza vaccine. CDR3s include the opening cysteine and the closing phenylalanine or tryptophan. A D gene is named only where the DNA matches it firmly. Clone size is given for some rows only: seen once, a few or many times, or a class if the clone is expanded.

V gene: TRBV6-5
clone size: few
D gene: NA
J gene: TRBJ1-1
CDR3 DNA: TGTGCCAGCAGTTCCTGGGGTGATTCGACTGAAGCTTTCTTT
CDR3 protein: CASSSWGDSTEAFF

V gene: TRBV7-8
clone size: NA
D gene: TRBD1
J gene: TRBJ2-7
CDR3 DNA: TGTGCCAGCAGCCGTTGGGACAGGGCCTACGAGCAGTACTTC
CDR3 protein: CASSRWDRAYEQYF

V gene: TRBV7-9
clone size: NA
D gene: NA
J gene: TRBJ2-1
CDR3 DNA: TGTGCCAGCAGCTTAGCGCAGAGGTTGGATGAGCAGTTCTTC
CDR3 protein: CASSLAQRLDEQFF

V gene: TRBV29-1
clone size: many
D gene: NA
J gene: TRBJ2-7
CDR3 DNA: TGCAGCGTTGGGCTTTCCTACGAGCAGTACTTC
CDR3 protein: CSVGLSYEQYF

V gene: TRBV6-2/TRBV6-3
clone size: few
D gene: TRBD1
J gene: TRBJ1-1
CDR3 DNA: TGTGCCAGCAGCCTCCCACAGGGGCAAGCTTTCTTT
CDR3 protein: CASSLPQGQAFF

V gene: TRBV6-1
clone size: NA
D gene: NA
J gene: TRBJ2-2
CDR3 DNA: TGTGCCAGCAGTGAAAACGCAGGGTGGAACACCGGGGAGCTGTTTTTT
CDR3 protein: CASSENAGWNTGELFF

V gene: TRBV6-5
clone size: NA
D gene: NA
J gene: TRBJ2-1
CDR3 DNA: TGTGCCAGCAGTTACTCGAATAGTGGTGAGCAGTTCTTC
CDR3 protein: CASSYSNSGEQFF

V gene: TRBV5-6
clone size: NA
D gene: NA
J gene: TRBJ2-7
CDR3 DNA: TGTGCCAGCAGTTTTGCCCCCCCTGAAGACTACGAGCAGTACTTC
CDR3 protein: CASSFAPPEDYEQYF

V gene: TRBV20-1
clone size: few
D gene: NA
J gene: TRBJ2-3
CDR3 DNA: TGCAGTGTTCCTATGGGAGATACGCAGTATTTT
CDR3 protein: CSVPMGDTQYF

V gene: TRBV7-8
clone size: NA
D gene: NA
J gene: TRBJ1-2
CDR3 DNA: TGTGCCAGCAGCCACCCGCCCGGGGGCTATGGCTACACCTTC
CDR3 protein: CASSHPPGGYGYTF

V gene: TRBV4-1
clone size: few
D gene: TRBD2
J gene: TRBJ2-3
CDR3 DNA: TGCGCCAGCAGCCAACGCCTAGCGGGGGGCGCCTTTGTGAGCACAGATACGCAGTATTTT
CDR3 protein: CASSQRLAGGAFVSTDTQYF

V gene: TRBV19
clone size: NA
D gene: TRBD1
J gene: TRBJ2-3
CDR3 DNA: TGTGCCAGTAGTCCGCTAACAGGGGGTCGAAGCACAGATACGCAGTATTTT
CDR3 protein: CASSPLTGGRSTDTQYF

V gene: TRBV29-1
clone size: NA
D gene: TRBD2
J gene: TRBJ2-1
CDR3 DNA: TGCAGCGTTGGTAGAGCTAGCGGGAACTACAATGAGCAGTTCTTC
CDR3 protein: CSVGRASGNYNEQFF

V gene: TRBV5-1
clone size: NA
D gene: TRBD1
J gene: TRBJ2-7
CDR3 DNA: TGCGCCAGCAGCATACGGGACAGAGACGAGCAGTACTTC
CDR3 protein: CASSIRDRDEQYF

V gene: TRBV5-6
clone size: few
D gene: NA
J gene: TRBJ2-7
CDR3 DNA: TGTGCCAGCAGCGCCGCCACAGGGTCACTCGAGCAGTACTTC
CDR3 protein: CASSAATGSLEQYF

V gene: TRBV20-1
clone size: NA
D gene: NA
J gene: TRBJ2-1
CDR3 DNA: TGCAGTGCTAGAGTAGGTACCGAATACAGGAATGAGCAGTTCTTC
CDR3 protein: CSARVGTEYRNEQFF

V gene: TRBV5-1
clone size: NA
D gene: NA
J gene: TRBJ1-6
CDR3 DNA: TGCGCCAGCAGCCAGGGACGGGCTTATAATTCACCCCTCCACTTT
CDR3 protein: CASSQGRAYNSPLHF

V gene: TRBV4-3
clone size: many
D gene: NA
J gene: TRBJ2-1
CDR3 DNA: TGCGCCAGCGGGAAACGGGGAGGCAATGAGCAGTTCTTC
CDR3 protein: CASGKRGGNEQFF

V gene: TRBV27
clone size: few
D gene: NA
J gene: TRBJ1-2
CDR3 DNA: TGTGCCAGCAGCCCGCGCGGGCCCTATGGCTACACCTTC
CDR3 protein: CASSPRGPYGYTF

V gene: TRBV7-8
clone size: NA
D gene: NA
J gene: TRBJ1-6
CDR3 DNA: TGTGCCAGCAGCATTTCCGGGACGGGGAATTCACCCCTCCACTTT
CDR3 protein: CASSISGTGNSPLHF

V gene: TRBV5-1
clone size: NA
D gene: NA
J gene: TRBJ2-6
CDR3 DNA: TGCGCCAGCACCCCTACGGGGGCTGGGGCCAACGTCCTGACTTTC
CDR3 protein: CASTPTGAGANVLTF

V gene: TRBV27
clone size: few
D gene: NA
J gene: TRBJ2-2
CDR3 DNA: TGTGCCAGCAGTTTATCAGGGGTGGGGAACACCGGGGAGCTGTTTTTT
CDR3 protein: CASSLSGVGNTGELFF

V gene: TRBV9
clone size: NA
D gene: NA
J gene: TRBJ1-2
CDR3 DNA: TGTGCCAGCAGCGTAGGGGTCGTGCAGCCCAAGGGGTATGGCTACACCTTC
CDR3 protein: CASSVGVVQPKGYGYTF

V gene: TRBV20-1
clone size: NA
D gene: TRBD1
J gene: TRBJ1-1
CDR3 DNA: TGCAGTGCTAGAACAGGGGTTTATACTGAAGCTTTCTTT
CDR3 protein: CSARTGVYTEAFF

V gene: TRBV12-3/TRBV12-4
clone size: few
D gene: NA
J gene: TRBJ2-2
CDR3 DNA: TGTGCCAGCAGTCCCAAGACAGCGTTCACCGGGGAGCTGTTTTTT
CDR3 protein: CASSPKTAFTGELFF

V gene: TRBV15
clone size: NA
D gene: TRBD2
J gene: TRBJ2-5
CDR3 DNA: TGTGCCACCAGCAGAGGAAGCGGGGGGGCCGGGGAGACCCAGTACTTC
CDR3 protein: CATSRGSGGAGETQYF

V gene: TRBV12-3/TRBV12-4
clone size: many
D gene: TRBD2
J gene: TRBJ2-1
CDR3 DNA: TGTGCCAGCAGTTTAGGCCAACTAGCGGGGGCGTACAATGAGCAGTTCTTC
CDR3 protein: CASSLGQLAGAYNEQFF

V gene: TRBV7-2
clone size: few
D gene: NA
J gene: TRBJ2-2
CDR3 DNA: TGTGCCAGCAGACCCGGGCCCATCGAGGAGCTGTTTTTT
CDR3 protein: CASRPGPIEELFF

V gene: TRBV4-2
clone size: few
D gene: TRBD1
J gene: TRBJ1-1
CDR3 DNA: TGTGCCAGCAGCCAATCGACAGGGACGAACACTGAAGCTTTCTTT
CDR3 protein: CASSQSTGTNTEAFF